The clone carrying this TCR beta chain showed up just a few times. Its matching antigen is unknown. The study enrolled patients aged 18 to 65 with newly diagnosed hyperthyroidism of under 2 months' duration. Diagnoses were established using clinical symptoms, serum thyroxine and TRAb, thyroid ultrasound and orbital computed tomography. This sample was included in a study of T cells in Graves' hyperthyroidism and ophthalmopathy. The germline V gene encodes CDR1 KGHSH and CDR2 LQKENI. V shed 5 bases and J shed 2 bases, with 14 bases lying between them. The CDR3 has 15 amino acids. It was RNA transcripts that yielded the amplified TCR beta CDR3 regions. The HTBI primer set drove a first-round RT-PCR of the TCR CDR3. TCRdb reprocessed the multiplex PCR reads via MiXCR and lists one record per CDR3 protein. The table records a few hundred thousand distinct CDR3 sequences, about 20% of them present only once.

Study-level findings and limits: Most thyroid-expanded clonotypes above 0.001 were also found in blood. Stable hyperthyroidism was told apart from ophthalmopathy by a model built on 13 V-J features.

The sequence was obtained from a woman aged 50 to 60 with Graves' hyperthyroidism. The sequencing sample was made of blood. V is TRBV18 and J is TRBJ2-3; D may match TRBD1 or TRBD2 (5 bases each). This CDR3 reads CASSKGTEPTDTQYF. In DNA form, the CDR3 reads TGTGCCAGCTCAAAGGGGACGGAACCCACAGATACGCAGTATTTT.